This TCR beta chain is from a study of cytomegalovirus exposure and HLA in healthy donors. Across the study: Unique TCRs from HLA-typed donors, about 78 million of them, were held in an early data release.

It was with 60 Vbeta and 13 Jbeta primers that the PCR ran. Repertoires were generated with immunoSEQ multiplex PCR, while TCRdb's copy carries only in-frame clones and drops some. Here the sample table reports more than 95,000 clones. Trimming took 3 bases from V and 3 from J; bases not matched to a gene: 9. CDR1 is SGHRS, CDR2 YFSETQ, per germline. The CDR3 has 16 residues. Study results and limitations: V- and J-gene trimming in TCR beta was tied to a missense DCLRE1C variant by an analysis performed later. Despite most TCR sequences being rare, some public TCRs occurred in many donors. Differences between HLA loci emerged in a later analysis of TCR association rates, with DRB1 most and HLA-C fewest.

Worth noting for this clone: No antigen is known for it.

The sample taken for sequencing was PBMCs. The chain links TRBV5-1 to TRBJ1-3; 7 positions agree with TRBD1. The receptor was derived from a man between 35 and 55 years old in good health and CMV-seronegative. CDR3 nucleotide sequence: TGCGCCAGCAGCTCGGAAGGAACAGGGGTTGGAAACACCATATATTTT. It encodes CASSSEGTGVGNTIYF. The whole variable domain, filled in from reference TRBV5-1 and TRBJ1-3, reads KAGVTQTPRYLIKTRGQQVTLSCSPISGHRSVSWYQQTPGQGLQFLFEYFSETQRNKGNFPGRFSGRQFSNSRSEMNVSTLELGDSALYLCASSSEGTGVGNTIYFGEGSWLTVV.